Presented here are 24 T cell receptor beta chains from one specimen sequenced in a study of cytomegalovirus exposure and HLA in healthy donors (TCRdb year 2017). The library was built by means of the immunoSEQ multiplex PCR assay. The multiplex PCR relied on a mix of 60 forward primers for TCR Vbeta segments and 13 reverse primers for TCR Jbeta segments. This immuneACCESS table, as held by TCRdb, lists in-frame sequences with V and J called but not all clones. Of the missing ones, under half trace to an unresolved V gene in checked studies; the others have no known cause. The sample table records under 200,000 clones; approximately 86% of these occur just once. Around 0.3% of the sample belongs to the ten largest clones. Material: PBMCs. These receptors were obtained from a woman aged 25 to 39 in good health and CMV-seronegative.

The V gene is TRBV6-5, the J gene TRBJ2-7, with 11 bases identical to TRBD2. CDR1 is MNHEY and CDR2 is SVGAGI in the germline V gene. J gave up 3 bases and V 2 bases, and 3 bases lay outside the gene matches. CDR3 size: 15 residues. CDR3 sequence: CASSYGLAGFYEQYF. The CDR3 DNA is TGTGCCAGCAGTTACGGACTAGCGGGCTTCTACGAGCAGTACTTC.

The chain uses TRBV7-9 and TRBJ2-2; maybe TRBD1 (6 bases). The germline V gene has CDR1 SEHNR and CDR2 FQNEAQ (reference sequence). V shed 5 bases and J shed 4 bases, with 14 bases lying between them. This CDR3 contains 15 residues. In DNA, the CDR3 is TGTGCCAGCAGCATAAGGACAGTGACCACCGGGGAGCTGTTTTTT. This encodes CASSIRTVTTGELFF.

A single count supports this clone. The rearrangement joins TRBV28 to TRBJ1-3, with TRBD1 identical over 9 bases. In germline, CDR1 is MDHEN, CDR2 SYDVKM. This CDR3 contains 14 residues. The V and J ends lost 6 bases and 4 bases, in that order; junction bases with no gene match: 4. DNA of the CDR3: TGTGCCAGCAGGGAACAGGGGGCCGGAAACACCATATATTTT. Its translation is CASREQGAGNTIYF.

The rearrangement uses TRBV5-6 and TRBJ2-3; D gene ambiguous. The germline V gene has CDR1 SGHDT and CDR2 YYEEEE. This CDR3 has 11 residues. V was shortened by 1 base and J by 6 bases, with 3 bases between the two germline ends. CDR3 nucleotide sequence: TGTGCCAGCAGCTTGCGGGATACGCAGTATTTT. It translates to CASSLRDTQYF. Combining the CDR3 with reference TRBV5-6 and TRBJ2-3 gives the whole variable domain DAGVTQSPTHLIKTRGQQVTLRCSPKSGHDTVSWYQQALGQGPQFIFQYYEEEERQRGNFPDRFSGHQFPNYSSELNVNALLLGDSALYLCASSLRDTQYFGPGTRLTVL.

The V and J genes are TRBV7-9 and TRBJ1-1, with D uncertain. CDR1 and CDR2 from the germline V gene are SEHNR and FQNEAQ (reference sequence). V shed 3 bases and J shed 0 bases, with 14 bases lying between them. This CDR3 is built from 16 residues. In DNA, the CDR3 is TGTGCCAGCAGCTTGTCGGAAACTATTATGAACACTGAAGCTTTCTTT. This gives the protein CASSLSETIMNTEAFF.

The rearrangement links TRBV6-4 to TRBJ1-1; 10 positions match TRBD1. The V segment lost 10 bases and the J segment 2 bases; nucleotides outside the gene matches: 7. CDR3 length: 14 residues. Germline CDR1 reads MRHNA; CDR2 reads SNTAGT. The CDR3 sequence: CAIRWDRGNTEAFF. CDR3 nucleotide sequence: TGTGCCATCCGGTGGGACAGGGGCAACACTGAAGCTTTCTTT.

V usage is TRBV27 and J usage is TRBJ2-5; 9 bases agree with TRBD2. The CDR3 spans 15 residues. Germline CDR1 reads MNHEY; CDR2 reads SMNVEV (reference sequence). V dropped 6 bases and J dropped 0; count of bases not matched to a gene: 5. CDR3 amino acids: CASSPSGNNQETQYF. DNA of the CDR3: TGTGCCAGCAGCCCTAGCGGGAATAACCAAGAGACCCAGTACTTC.

This clone was seen a few times. The chain recombines TRBV29-1 with TRBJ2-2; D is unclear. The CDR3 is made up of 13 amino acids. Per germline, CDR1 SQVTM and CDR2 ANQGSEA. The germline V and J ends were trimmed by 6 bases and 0 bases, with 8 bases remaining between them. CDR3 nucleotide sequence: TGCAGCGTCACGCGATCGAACACCGGGGAGCTGTTTTTT. Amino acid sequence: CSVTRSNTGELFF.

V usage is TRBV6-5 and J usage is TRBJ1-1, with TRBD1 matching 9 bases. With 6 bases clipped from V and 11 bases from J, the junction kept 16 bases outside the gene matches. Germline CDR1 MNHEY, CDR2 SVGAGI. This CDR3 spans 15 amino acids. CDR3 sequence: CASRTLQGAREGAFF. The CDR3 DNA follows: TGTGCCAGCAGGACACTACAGGGGGCGAGGGAAGGGGCTTTCTTT.

The genes are TRBV2 and TRBJ2-2, with D perhaps TRBD1 (5 bases). The CDR3 length is 15 residues. Germline CDR1 and CDR2: SNHLY and FYNNEI. Trimming cost V 2 bases and J 1 base, with 8 bases left between them. In DNA, the CDR3 is TGTGCCAGCAGTGAACAAGGACAGAACACCGGGGAGCTGTTTTTT. Its translation: CASSEQGQNTGELFF. Variable domain in full (rest from reference TRBV2 and TRBJ2-2): EPEVTQTPSHQVTQMGQEVILRCVPISNHLYFYWYRQILGQKVEFLVSFYNNEISEKSEIFDDQFSVERPDGSNFTLKIRSTKLEDSAMYFCASSEQGQNTGELFFGEGSRLTVL.

CDR3 DNA: TGTGCCAGCAGTGAATGGGGGGGGAGAAATGAGCAGTTCTTC. Translated, it gives CASSEWGGRNEQFF. J is TRBJ2-1 and V is TRBV2, with 7 bases fitting TRBD2. V lost 2 bases to trimming and J lost 7 bases; unmatched junction nucleotides: 5. Germline V gene lookup returns CDR1 SNHLY and CDR2 FYNNEI. The CDR3 covers 14 residues.

This chain connects TRBV5-4 to TRBJ2-1; 10 bases map to TRBD1. The CDR3 extends over 16 amino acids. The trim removed 4 bases at V and 3 bases at J, leaving 7 bases unmatched. Germline assignment: CDR1 SGHNT and CDR2 YYREEE (reference sequence). Here the CDR3 DNA reads TGTGCCAGCAGCCGGGGACAGGGGCGCCTCTACAATGAGCAGTTCTTC. Residues: CASSRGQGRLYNEQFF. Looking up the rest from reference TRBV5-4 and TRBJ2-1 gives the full variable domain: ETGVTQSPTHLIKTRGQQVTLRCSSQSGHNTVSWYQQALGQGPQFIFQYYREEENGRGNFPPRFSGLQFPNYSSELNVNALELDDSALYLCASSRGQGRLYNEQFFGPGTRLTVL.

The chain recombines TRBV28 with TRBJ1-4; TRBD1 matches at 7 bases. V was clipped by 5 bases and J by 4 bases; unmatched bases: 4. The CDR3 totals 14 residues. Germline-derived CDR1 and CDR2 are MDHEN and SYDVKM. CDR3 coding DNA: TGTGCCAGCAGTAAACAGGGGTTTAATGAAAAACTGTTTTTT. Its translation: CASSKQGFNEKLFF.

The genes are TRBV27 and TRBJ2-2; the match to TRBD2 covers 9 bases. The CDR3 consists of 16 residues. V shed 4 bases, J shed 6 bases, and the junction held 9 bases outside the gene matches. Germline CDR1 reads MNHEY; CDR2 reads SMNVEV (reference sequence). CDR3 loop: CASSSIAGVGPGELFF. The DNA of the CDR3 is TGTGCCAGCAGTTCCATAGCGGGGGTGGGTCCCGGGGAGCTGTTTTTT.

The chain is built from TRBV5-1 and TRBJ1-4, with 7 bases that match TRBD1. The CDR3 spans 14 residues. The V segment lost 4 bases and the J segment 6 bases; nucleotides outside the gene matches: 6. Germline CDR1 is SGHRS and CDR2 is YFSETQ. Here the CDR3 DNA reads TGCGCCAGCAGCCTGATTGGGACAGATGAAAAACTGTTTTTT. This translates into CASSLIGTDEKLFF.

The V and J genes are TRBV21-1 and TRBJ2-7; the D call TRBD2 from the table was never checked on the DNA. TRBV21-1 is shown as a pseudogene. The CDR3 is made up of 15 amino acids. CDR3 amino acids: CASSKAGGPSSEQYF. The CDR3 bases are TGTGCCAGCAGCAAAGCGGGAGGGCCCTCGAGCGAGCAGTACTTC.

CDR3 nucleotide sequence: TGTGCCAGCAGCCCTTCCGGGACTAGCGGAATCTACGAGCAGTACTTC. As protein: CASSPSGTSGIYEQYF. V usage is TRBV5-4 and J usage is TRBJ2-7; 11 nucleotides agree with TRBD2. In germline, CDR1 is SGHNT, CDR2 YYREEE (reference sequence). Losses at the gene ends were 4 bases for V and 3 bases for J; bases not matched to a gene: 9. The CDR3 runs to 16 residues.

The V and J genes are TRBV28 and TRBJ2-7; D not resolved. Germline V gives CDR1 MDHEN, CDR2 SYDVKM. V shed 3 bases and J shed 1 base, with 10 bases lying between them. This CDR3 contains 14 residues. CDR3 nucleotide sequence: TGTGCCAGCAGTTTTGACGGGTCATCCTACGAGCAGTACTTC. It codes for CASSFDGSSYEQYF.

The CDR3 protein is CASSLTGGNYGYTF. CDR3 in DNA: TGCGCCAGCAGCTTAACAGGGGGCAACTATGGCTACACCTTC. The rearrangement uses TRBV5-1 and TRBJ1-2; 9 bases are a match to TRBD1. The CDR3 totals 14 residues. With 2 bases clipped from V and 2 bases from J, the junction kept 1 base outside the gene matches. Per germline, CDR1 SGHRS and CDR2 YFSETQ.

This clone was seen more than once but under ten times. The V and J genes are TRBV21-1 and TRBJ2-3; TRBD2 is taken as the D call from the table, unchecked against the DNA. TRBV21-1 is classified as a pseudogene. There are 18 residues in the CDR3. The CDR3 is CASSKRTSGPLGTDTQYF. CDR3 nucleotide sequence: TGTGCCAGCAGCAAAAGGACTAGCGGACCTCTGGGCACAGATACGCAGTATTTT.

There are a few counts of this clone. V is TRBV28 and J is TRBJ2-5, with D possibly TRBD2 on 6 matching bases. CDR3 size: 15 residues. Between the trimmed V and J ends, which lost 2 bases and 5 bases, there was a span of 15 bases. Per germline, CDR1 MDHEN and CDR2 SYDVKM. CDR3 DNA: TGTGCCAGCAGTTTAAGGCAGGGAGGTTGGGAGACCCAGTACTTC. Amino acids: CASSLRQGGWETQYF.

The chain couples TRBV5-1 to TRBJ1-3, with 7 bases that match TRBD1. The germline V gene encodes CDR1 SGHRS and CDR2 YFSETQ. The V and J ends lost 0 bases and 4 bases, in that order; junction bases with no gene match: 7. The CDR3 is 16 residues long. DNA for the CDR3: TGCGCCAGCAGCTTGGATGCTACAGGGGTCGGAAACACCATATATTTT. It codes for CASSLDATGVGNTIYF.

This clone was observed a handful of times. V gene TRBV2 combines with J gene TRBJ2-7; 13 bases are a match to TRBD2. CDR1 SNHLY and CDR2 FYNNEI come from the germline V gene. The CDR3 totals 14 residues. Trimming removed 6 bases from V and 3 bases from J; junction bases left unmatched: 2. The CDR3: CASRRTSGSYEQYF. In DNA form, the CDR3 reads TGTGCCAGCAGGCGGACTAGCGGGAGCTACGAGCAGTACTTC.

This chain connects TRBV6-5 to TRBJ2-7; TRBD1 agrees at 9 bases. V lost 4 bases, J lost 4 bases, and 5 bases stayed unmatched. Germline V gene lookup returns CDR1 MNHEY and CDR2 SVGAGI. The CDR3 totals 14 residues. The CDR3 reads CASSSDRGRYEQYF. Written as DNA, the CDR3 is TGTGCCAGCAGTTCTGACAGGGGGAGGTACGAGCAGTACTTC.